This T cell receptor (beta chain) was recovered during a study of blood T cell repertoires in COVID-19. What the recovered Cohort 3 donors had was two negative PCRs, clearance, or symptom resolution. Using immunoSEQ multiplex PCR, the repertoire was profiled, and TCRdb retains in-frame clones only, with some absent. The table records approximately 300,000 clones, 89% of them present only once. Germline CDR1 SQVTM, CDR2 ANQGSEA. CDR3 length: 12 amino acids. Germline trimming cut 7 bases from V and 5 bases from J; bases unmatched to any gene: 8. The sequence derives from a man aged 55 to 70 who had recovered from COVID-19. The sample consisted of PBMCs or T cells enriched from blood (not recorded which). The chain combines TRBV29-1 with TRBJ2-7, with 7 nucleotides matching TRBD1. The DNA of the CDR3 is TGCAGCGCTTACGACAGGGTCGACGAGCAGTACTTC. Translation: CSAYDRVDEQYF.